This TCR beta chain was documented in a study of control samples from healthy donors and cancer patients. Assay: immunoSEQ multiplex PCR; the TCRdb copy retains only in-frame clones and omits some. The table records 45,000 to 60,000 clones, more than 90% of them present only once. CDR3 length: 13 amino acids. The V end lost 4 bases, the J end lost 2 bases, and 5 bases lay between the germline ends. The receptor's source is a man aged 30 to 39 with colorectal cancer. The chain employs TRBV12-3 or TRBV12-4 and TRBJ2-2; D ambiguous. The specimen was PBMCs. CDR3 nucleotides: TGTGCCAGCAGTTCAAGAAACACCGGGGAGCTGTTTTTT. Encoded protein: CASSSRNTGELFF.